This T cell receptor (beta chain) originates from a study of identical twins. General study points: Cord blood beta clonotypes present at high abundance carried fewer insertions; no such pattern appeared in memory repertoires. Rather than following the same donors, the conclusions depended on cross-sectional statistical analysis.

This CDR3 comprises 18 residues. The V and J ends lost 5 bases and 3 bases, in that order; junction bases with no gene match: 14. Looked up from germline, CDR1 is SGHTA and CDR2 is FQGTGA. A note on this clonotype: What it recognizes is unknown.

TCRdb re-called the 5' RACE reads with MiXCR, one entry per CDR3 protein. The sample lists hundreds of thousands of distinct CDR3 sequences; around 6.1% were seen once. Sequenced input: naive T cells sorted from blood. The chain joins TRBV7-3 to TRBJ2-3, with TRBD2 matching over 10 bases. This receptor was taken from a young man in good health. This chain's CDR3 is CASSPQREGLGGTDTQYF. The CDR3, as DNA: TGTGCCAGCAGCCCCCAGCGGGAGGGCCTCGGTGGGACAGATACGCAGTATTTT.